This T cell receptor beta chain was identified during a study of cytomegalovirus exposure and HLA in healthy donors. A multiplex PCR was run with 60 Vbeta primers and 13 Jbeta primers. The repertoire was sequenced with immunoSEQ multiplex PCR; TCRdb's copy has only in-frame clones and lacks some. The data contain about 180,000 clones, roughly 80% of them singletons. CDR1 and CDR2 (germline): SGHDT, YYEEEE. CDR3 length: 12 amino acids. With regard to this clone: A read error may account for a junction end that differs from germline.

The chain couples TRBV5-6 to TRBJ2-3; tentative D call: TRBD2 (6 bases). The source is a man younger than 35 in good health and CMV-seronegative. The specimen was PBMCs. CDR3: CAGSLGGDTQYF. DNA for the CDR3: TGTGCCGGCAGCTTGGGAGGAGATACGCAGTATTTT.